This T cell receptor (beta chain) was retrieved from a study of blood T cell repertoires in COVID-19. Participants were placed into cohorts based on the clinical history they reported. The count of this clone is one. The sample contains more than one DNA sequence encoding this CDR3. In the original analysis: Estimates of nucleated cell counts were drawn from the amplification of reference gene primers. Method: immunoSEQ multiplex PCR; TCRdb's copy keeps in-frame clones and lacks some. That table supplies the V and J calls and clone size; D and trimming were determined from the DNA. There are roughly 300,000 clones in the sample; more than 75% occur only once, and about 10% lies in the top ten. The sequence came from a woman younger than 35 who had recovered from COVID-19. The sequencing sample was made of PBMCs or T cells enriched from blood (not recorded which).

Here the CDR3 DNA reads TGTGCCAGCAGCCAAGGTAGCAACTATGGCTACACCTTC. The encoded protein is CASSQGSNYGYTF. J is TRBJ1-2 and V is TRBV3-1 (or the pseudogene TRBV3-2); no firm D call. CDR1 LGHDT and CDR2 YNNKEL come from the germline V gene (reference sequence). CDR3 length: 13 residues. The V gene lost 1 base and the J gene lost 2 bases, with 5 bases spanning the gap.